Following are 2 T cell receptor beta chains from one sample sequenced in a study of blood T cell repertoires in COVID-19 (TCRdb year 2020). Libraries were made using the immunoSEQ multiplex PCR assay. This immuneACCESS table, as held by TCRdb, lists in-frame sequences with V and J called but not all clones. Of the missing ones, under half trace to an unresolved V gene in checked studies; the others have no known cause. The sample table holds 150,000 to 200,000 clones, of which roughly 84% were seen once. The ten largest clones take up 9.8% of the sample. Source material: peripheral blood. The receptors come from a woman over 75 with acute or convalescent COVID-19.

V and J are TRBV5-6 and TRBJ1-2; 7 bases line up with TRBD1. Germline values: CDR1 SGHDT, CDR2 YYEEEE. V lost 2 bases, J lost 10 bases, and 5 bases stayed unmatched. This CDR3 comprises 12 residues. The CDR3 DNA reads TGTGCCAGCAGCTTCGACAGGGCCGCCTACACCTTC. Translating gives CASSFDRAAYTF.

The rearrangement joins TRBV6-5 to TRBJ2-5; TRBD2 might be the D (5 bases). In germline, CDR1 is MNHEY, CDR2 SVGAGI. This CDR3 comprises 12 residues. V was clipped by 8 bases and J by 5 bases, with 12 bases between them. The CDR3 DNA reads as TGTGCCAGCTGGGGAGAAGGGGAGACCCAGTACTTC. Protein sequence: CASWGEGETQYF.